These T cell receptor beta chains were read from a single sample in a study of blood T cell repertoires in COVID-19. Data came from immunoSEQ multiplex PCR; TCRdb stores just in-frame clones and leaves some out. The data hold a few hundred thousand clones, with roughly nine tenths observed a single time. Sequenced sample: peripheral blood. These receptors all come from a young man with active or convalescent COVID-19. CDR3s include the opening cysteine and the closing phenylalanine or tryptophan. D genes are given only for firm matches. Clone size is shown for a subset of rows, as once, few, many or a class of expanded clone.

J,D,V,size,DNA,CDR3
TRBJ2-7,TRBD1,TRBV14,once,TGTGCCAGCAGCCAATACAGGGGGCAATTTGAGCAGTACTTC,CASSQYRGQFEQYF
TRBJ2-2,TRBD2,TRBV5-4,.,TGTGCCAGCAGCTTGTTGGTAGCGGGGGCTGGGGAGCTGTTTTTT,CASSLLVAGAGELFF
TRBJ2-1,.,TRBV5-1,.,TGCGCCAGCAGCCCGGACTTGTATCTTGAGCAGTTCTTC,CASSPDLYLEQFF
TRBJ2-3,.,TRBV24-1,.,TGTGCCACCAGTGATGCACCGGGAGCCCATACGCAGTATTTT,CATSDAPGAHTQYF
TRBJ1-6,TRBD1,TRBV10-3,.,TGTGCCATCGGGACAGGGCAATTGGGTTCACCCCTCCACTTT,CAIGTGQLGSPLHF
TRBJ2-3,TRBD2,TRBV7-3,.,TGTGCCAGCAGCCCCGGGACTAGCTTGCCAGATACGCAGTATTTT,CASSPGTSLPDTQYF
TRBJ1-5,.,TRBV6-2/TRBV6-3,.,TGTGCCAGCAGTTACTCGGGGGGGGGTCAGCCCCAGCATTTT,CASSYSGGGQPQHF
TRBJ1-2,.,TRBV5-1,.,TGCGCCAGCAGCCTATCTACCGGGAGCATTCAAAACTATGGCTACACCTTC,CASSLSTGSIQNYGYTF
TRBJ2-7,.,TRBV28,few,TGTGCCAGCAGCTACGCAGGGGTAGGGGCCTACTACGAGCAGTACTTC,CASSYAGVGAYYEQYF
TRBJ2-5,.,TRBV7-2,.,TGTGCCAGCAGCTTAGCGGGGGGTTGGGGAGAGACCCAGTACTTC,CASSLAGGWGETQYF
TRBJ2-1,TRBD2,TRBV28,.,TGTGCCAGCAGTTACTATAGCGGGAGGTCCAATGAGCAGTTCTTC,CASSYYSGRSNEQFF